Listed below are T cell receptor beta chains from one sample, sequenced in a study of cytotoxic CD8 clonotypes in ibrutinib-treated CLL. Generated by immunoSEQ multiplex PCR, the TCRdb table keeps only in-frame clones and is missing some. This sample carries approximately 340,000 clones, 67% of them seen once, and the ten largest clones take roughly 6.8%. The specimen was PBMCs, collected after 36 months of ibrutinib treatment. The origin of the receptors is a human donor with chronic lymphocytic leukemia. Both conserved end residues are part of each CDR3. Fields, in order: J gene, D gene, V gene, clone size, CDR3 DNA, CDR3 protein. A D gene is named only where the DNA matches it firmly. Size values are once, few and many counts, or a class for expanded clones, and some rows have none.

TRBJ2-3 | TRBD2 | TRBV7-8 | . | TGTGCCAGCAGCTTCCACCTACTAGCGAAAAGCACAGATACGCAGTATTTT | CASSFHLLAKSTDTQYF
TRBJ2-7 | . | TRBV14 | . | TGTGCCAGCAGCCGCGAGGACAGAACCTTCACCTACGAGCAGTACTTC | CASSREDRTFTYEQYF
TRBJ2-7 | . | TRBV6-6 | . | TGTGCCAGCAGTTACGGAGCGGAAGAGCAGTACTTC | CASSYGAEEQYF
TRBJ2-7 | . | TRBV28 | . | TGTGCCAGCACAGCAGATACCTACGAGCAGTACTTC | CASTADTYEQYF
TRBJ2-2 | . | TRBV27 | few | TGTGCCAGCAGTTTATCTAGATGGAGCGGGGAGCTGTTTTTT | CASSLSRWSGELFF
TRBJ2-2 | TRBD1 | TRBV25-1 | . | TGTGCCAGCAGTGAATGGACAGGGGGAATCACCGGGGAGCTGTTTTTT | CASSEWTGGITGELFF
TRBJ2-7 | TRBD2 | TRBV6-1 | . | TGTGCCAGCAGTGTCGGGGGGGGTGGCCCGTTTGAGCAGTACTTC | CASSVGGGGPFEQYF
TRBJ2-5 | . | TRBV29-1 | few | TGCAGCTCTGCGGTCCAAGAGACCCAGTACTTC | CSSAVQETQYF
TRBJ2-5 | . | TRBV25-1 | . | TGTGCCAGCAGAGGACCGTACCAAGAGACCCAGTACTTC | CASRGPYQETQYF
TRBJ2-3 | TRBD1 | TRBV9 | . | TGTGCCAGCAGCGGACAGGGGGCTACAGATACGCAGTATTTT | CASSGQGATDTQYF
TRBJ2-1 | . | TRBV25-1 | . | TGTGCCAGCAGTGTAACTAGAGGGCCCTACAATGAGCAGTTCTTC | CASSVTRGPYNEQFF
TRBJ2-7 | TRBD2 | TRBV15 | . | TGTGCCACCAGCCCACGAAGACCCAGAAGAGCGGGAGACGACGAGCAGTACTTC | CATSPRRPRRAGDDEQYF
TRBJ2-7 | TRBD1 | TRBV2 | . | TGTGCCAGTTATAAAGTATGGGACAGGGGATCCAACGAGCAGTACTTC | CASYKVWDRGSNEQYF
TRBJ2-5 | TRBD2 | TRBV2 | . | TGTGCCAGCATTAGTAGCGGGGGTTGGCAAGAGACCCAGTACTTC | CASISSGGWQETQYF
TRBJ2-7 | TRBD2 | TRBV13 | once | TGTGCCAGCAGCCCAACTAGCGGAAAAGTCTACGAGCAGTACTTC | CASSPTSGKVYEQYF
TRBJ2-5 | . | TRBV7-2 | few | TGTGCCAGCAGCTTAGGTCCGACTAGCCAGTACTTC | CASSLGPTSQYF
TRBJ1-5 | . | TRBV28 | few | TGTGCCAGCAGTTTTGGGGCACAGCCCCAGCATTTT | CASSFGAQPQHF
TRBJ2-5 | . | TRBV19 | . | TGTGCCAGTAGTATGACCTTGGGATTAGAGACCCAGTACTTC | CASSMTLGLETQYF
TRBJ1-5 | . | TRBV11-2 | . | TGTGCCAGCAGCCCTAGGGGGGGCGCGAATCAGCCCCAGCATTTT | CASSPRGGANQPQHF
TRBJ2-5 | . | TRBV6-6 | . | TGTGCCAGCAGGCTCGGGGGCGGACAGACCCAGTACTTC | CASRLGGGQTQYF
TRBJ1-1 | . | TRBV9 | . | TGTGCCAGCAGCGTTTACCTGAACACTGAAGCTTTCTTT | CASSVYLNTEAFF
TRBJ1-3 | . | TRBV5-1 | . | TGCGCCAGCAGCTTGTTAGGGGCCCTCTCTGGAAACACCATATATTTT | CASSLLGALSGNTIYF
TRBJ1-2 | . | TRBV6-4 | . | TGTGCCAGCAGTGCGCAAGGGGGAGATGGCTACACCTTC | CASSAQGGDGYTF
TRBJ2-1 | . | TRBV7-9 | . | TGTGCCAGCAGCTCCCAGGGCCCCCTCTACAATGAGCAGTTCTTC | CASSSQGPLYNEQFF
TRBJ1-5 | TRBD1 | TRBV5-1 | few | TGCGCCAGCAGCTTGGCCGGACAGGGTGATCAGCCCCAGCATTTT | CASSLAGQGDQPQHF
TRBJ2-5 | . | TRBV5-6 | . | TGTGCCAGCAGCGGCACGGGGCTACGGTTTAGAGAGACCCAGTACTTC | CASSGTGLRFRETQYF
TRBJ2-5 | . | TRBV2 | . | TGTGCCAGCAGTGTTTTCACCCACGGGGTGGGGGAGACCCAGTACTTC | CASSVFTHGVGETQYF
TRBJ2-1 | TRBD2 | TRBV5-1 | . | TGCGCCAGCAGTCCTACTAGCGGGAGAGTCAATGAGCAGTTCTTC | CASSPTSGRVNEQFF
TRBJ2-1 | TRBD2 | TRBV7-6 | . | TGTGCCAGCAGCCCGAGGCGCGGGAGCTCCTACAATGAGCAGTTCTTC | CASSPRRGSSYNEQFF
TRBJ2-7 | . | TRBV5-4 | . | TGTGCCAGCAGCTTGGGGTGGTCATACGAGCAGTACTTC | CASSLGWSYEQYF
TRBJ1-2 | . | TRBV2 | . | TGTGCCAGCAGATTTATGGGCGGTACATATGGCTACACCTTC | CASRFMGGTYGYTF
TRBJ2-3 | TRBD1 | TRBV12-5 | . | TGTGCTAGTGGTTTGCCGACAGGGAGCACAGATACGCAGTATTTT | CASGLPTGSTDTQYF
TRBJ2-5 | TRBD2 | TRBV5-1 | . | TGCGCCAGCGCCCCTCGACTAGCGGGATTCCAAGAGACCCAGTACTTC | CASAPRLAGFQETQYF
TRBJ1-2 | . | TRBV2 | . | TGTGCCAGCAAGAGCGACGCCAGCACTAACTATGGCTACACCTTC | CASKSDASTNYGYTF
TRBJ2-1 | TRBD2 | TRBV5-1 | . | TGCGCCAGCAGCTTGGCCAGGACTAGCGGATACAATGAGCAGTTCTTC | CASSLARTSGYNEQFF
TRBJ1-5 | . | TRBV15 | . | TGTGCCACCAGCAGGACCGACAGGCCTGATCAGCCCCAGCATTTT | CATSRTDRPDQPQHF
TRBJ1-1 | TRBD1 | TRBV27 | . | TGTGCCAGCAGTTTAATCGGGACAGGGGGCCTGAACACTGAAGCTTTCTTT | CASSLIGTGGLNTEAFF
TRBJ2-7 | TRBD2 | TRBV7-9 | . | TGTGCCAGCGGACGCCTAGCGGGCCGGGGACTTTACGAGCAGTACTTC | CASGRLAGRGLYEQYF
TRBJ2-7 | TRBD1 | TRBV6-5 | few | TGTGCCAGCAGTATGACAGGGGTTGTTTACGAGCAGTACTTC | CASSMTGVVYEQYF
TRBJ2-1 | . | TRBV28 | few | TGTGCCAGCAAGGGCGTTGGGGTATACAATGAGCAGTTCTTC | CASKGVGVYNEQFF